This TCR beta chain was captured by sequencing in a study of beta chain features in type 1 diabetes. Broader study findings: There was no resolution here of whether HLA type influences TCRB rearrangement. Within the patient group, naive, central memory and Treg TCRB repertoires appeared more similar to each other than within healthy donors.

The authors took one heparinised blood draw, averaging about 120 mL, from each donor. CD4+ naive, central memory, regulatory and stem cell-like memory subsets were isolated by sorting on CD45RO/CCR7/CD25/CD127/CD95/CD27. As every portion of the isolated RNA was reverse transcribed, the sequencing read expressed TCRB transcripts. This table comes from immunoSEQ multiplex PCR, and its TCRdb copy is limited to in-frame clones, with some not included. This table holds approximately 400,000 clones, about 15% found once. Points on this clone: Antigen: not known.

Trimming at V came to 6 bases and at J to 6 bases, leaving 5 bases not matched to a gene. CDR3 size: 12 residues. Germline V gene lookup returns CDR1 SQVTM and CDR2 ANQGSEA. The chain couples TRBV29-1 to TRBJ2-1; 7 nucleotides line up with TRBD1. Sequencing was done on a sample of naive CD4+ T cells from blood. This sequence originates from a woman aged 18-30 years in good health. CDR3 in amino acids: CSVWGQFNEQFF. CDR3 coding DNA: TGCAGCGTGTGGGGACAGTTCAATGAGCAGTTCTTC.